This TCR beta chain was obtained from a study of blood T cell repertoires in COVID-19. CDR1 and CDR2 from the germline V gene are SGHRS and YFSETQ. The CDR3 is made up of 14 amino acids. V lost 7 bases to trimming and J lost 5 bases; unmatched junction nucleotides: 7. TCRdb's copy holds only in-frame clones and misses some; the assay was immunoSEQ multiplex PCR. The data hold some 300,000 clones, with around 90% observed a single time. The sequenced material came from peripheral blood. The chain uses TRBV5-1 and TRBJ2-2, with 8 bases that match TRBD1. The origin of this receptor is a man aged 18 to 29 with active or convalescent COVID-19. CDR3 loop: CASEPDRGTGELFF. CDR3 nucleotides: TGCGCCAGCGAGCCCGACAGGGGAACCGGGGAGCTGTTTTTT.